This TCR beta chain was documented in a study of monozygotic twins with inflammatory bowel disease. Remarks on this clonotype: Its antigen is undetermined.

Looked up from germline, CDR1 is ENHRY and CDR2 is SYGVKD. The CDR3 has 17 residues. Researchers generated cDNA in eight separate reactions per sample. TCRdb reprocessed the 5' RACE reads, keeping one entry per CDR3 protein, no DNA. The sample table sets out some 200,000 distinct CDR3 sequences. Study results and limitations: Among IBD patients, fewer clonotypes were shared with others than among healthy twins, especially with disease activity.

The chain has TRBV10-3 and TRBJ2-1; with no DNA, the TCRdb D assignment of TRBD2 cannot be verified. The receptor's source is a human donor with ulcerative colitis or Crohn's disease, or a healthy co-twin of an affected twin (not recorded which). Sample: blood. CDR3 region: CAISESIRLLWDNEQFF.